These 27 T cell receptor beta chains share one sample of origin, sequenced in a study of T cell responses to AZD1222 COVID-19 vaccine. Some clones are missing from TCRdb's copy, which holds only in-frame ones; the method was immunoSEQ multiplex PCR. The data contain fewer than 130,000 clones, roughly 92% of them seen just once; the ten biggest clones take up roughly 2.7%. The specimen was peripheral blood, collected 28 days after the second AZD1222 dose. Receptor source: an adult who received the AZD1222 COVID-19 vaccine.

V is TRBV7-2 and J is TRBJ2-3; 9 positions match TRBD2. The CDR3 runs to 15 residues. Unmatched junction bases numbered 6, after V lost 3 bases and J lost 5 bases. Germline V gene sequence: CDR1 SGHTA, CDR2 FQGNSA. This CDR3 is CASSFLAGSGDTQYF. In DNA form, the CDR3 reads TGTGCCAGCAGCTTTCTAGCGGGGTCCGGAGATACGCAGTATTTT.

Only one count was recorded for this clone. Here the CDR3 reads CASSLEPGTDTQYF. Written as DNA, the CDR3 is TGCGCCAGCAGCTTGGAACCTGGGACAGATACGCAGTATTTT. The V call is TRBV5-1, the J call TRBJ2-3; D call uncertain. CDR1 is SGHRS and CDR2 is YFSETQ in the germline V gene. V was cut by 0 bases and J by 3 bases, with 8 bases left in between. CDR3 length equals 14 residues.

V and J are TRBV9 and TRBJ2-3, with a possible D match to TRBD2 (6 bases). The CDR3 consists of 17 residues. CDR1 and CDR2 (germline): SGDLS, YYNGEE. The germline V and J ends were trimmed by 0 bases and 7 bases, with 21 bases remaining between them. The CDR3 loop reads CASSVAFGGWAPYTQYF. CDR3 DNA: TGTGCCAGCAGCGTAGCATTTGGGGGGTGGGCACCGTATACGCAGTATTTT.

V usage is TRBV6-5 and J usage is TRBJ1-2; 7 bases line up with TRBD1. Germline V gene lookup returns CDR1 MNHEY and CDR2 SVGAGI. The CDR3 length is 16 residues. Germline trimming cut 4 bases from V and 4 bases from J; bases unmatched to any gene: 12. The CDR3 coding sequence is TGTGCCAGCAGTTCCACCTTCCTGGCAGGGGGCTATGGCTACACCTTC. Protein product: CASSSTFLAGGYGYTF.

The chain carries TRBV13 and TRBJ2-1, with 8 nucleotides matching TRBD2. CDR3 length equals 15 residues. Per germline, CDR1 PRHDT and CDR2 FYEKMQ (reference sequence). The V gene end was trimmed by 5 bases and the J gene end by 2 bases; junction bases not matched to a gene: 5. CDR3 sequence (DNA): TGTGCCAGCAGCCAACGGGGGGGGACCTACAATGAGCAGTTCTTC. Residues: CASSQRGGTYNEQFF.

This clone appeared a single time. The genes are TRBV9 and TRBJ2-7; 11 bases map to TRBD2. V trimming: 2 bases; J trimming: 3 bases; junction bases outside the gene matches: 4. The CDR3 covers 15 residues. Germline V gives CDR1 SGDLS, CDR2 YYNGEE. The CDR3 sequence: CASSVSSGGIYEQYF. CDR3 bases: TGTGCCAGCAGCGTTTCTAGCGGGGGGATCTACGAGCAGTACTTC. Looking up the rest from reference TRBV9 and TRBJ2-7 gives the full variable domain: DSGVTQTPKHLITATGQRVTLRCSPRSGDLSVYWYQQSLDQGLQFLIQYYNGEERAKGNILERFSAQQFPDLHSELNLSSLELGDSALYFCASSVSSGGIYEQYFGPGTRLTVT.

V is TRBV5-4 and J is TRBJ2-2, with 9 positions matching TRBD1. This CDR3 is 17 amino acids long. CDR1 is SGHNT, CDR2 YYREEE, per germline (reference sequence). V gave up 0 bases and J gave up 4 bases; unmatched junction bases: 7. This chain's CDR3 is CASSLGFGTGPTGELFF. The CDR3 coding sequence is TGTGCCAGCAGCTTGGGTTTCGGGACAGGGCCCACCGGGGAGCTGTTTTTT.

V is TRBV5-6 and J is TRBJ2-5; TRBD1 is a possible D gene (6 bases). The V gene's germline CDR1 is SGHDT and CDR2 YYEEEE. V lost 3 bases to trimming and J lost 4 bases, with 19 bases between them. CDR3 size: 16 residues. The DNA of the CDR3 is TGTGCCAGCAGCTCTGGAACATGGGGGCGTGGAGAGACCCAGTACTTC. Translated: CASSSGTWGRGETQYF.

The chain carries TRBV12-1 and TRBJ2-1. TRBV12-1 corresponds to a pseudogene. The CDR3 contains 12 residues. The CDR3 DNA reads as TGTGCCAGCAGCTTTGAGGCACACGAGCAGTTCTTC. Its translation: CASSFEAHEQFF.

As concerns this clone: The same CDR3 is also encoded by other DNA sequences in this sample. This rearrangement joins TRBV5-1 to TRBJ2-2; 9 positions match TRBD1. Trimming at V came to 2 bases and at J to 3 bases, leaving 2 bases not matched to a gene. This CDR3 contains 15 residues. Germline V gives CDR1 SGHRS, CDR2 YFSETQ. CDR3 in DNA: TGCGCCAGCAGCTTAGACAGGGGGGACACCGGGGAGCTGTTTTTT. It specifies CASSLDRGDTGELFF.

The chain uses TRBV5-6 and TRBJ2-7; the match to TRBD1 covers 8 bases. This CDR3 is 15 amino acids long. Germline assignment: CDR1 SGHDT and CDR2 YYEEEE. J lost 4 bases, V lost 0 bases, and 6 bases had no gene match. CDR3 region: CASSLERTGLYEQYF. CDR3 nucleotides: TGTGCCAGCAGCTTGGAGCGGACAGGGTTGTACGAGCAGTACTTC.

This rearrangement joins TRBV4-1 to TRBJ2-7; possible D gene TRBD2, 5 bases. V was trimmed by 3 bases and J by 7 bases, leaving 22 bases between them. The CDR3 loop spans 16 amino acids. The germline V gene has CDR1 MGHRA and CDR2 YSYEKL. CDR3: CASSQFPVGLSLEQYF. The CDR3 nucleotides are TGCGCCAGCAGCCAGTTCCCGGTTGGACTCTCTTTAGAGCAGTACTTC.

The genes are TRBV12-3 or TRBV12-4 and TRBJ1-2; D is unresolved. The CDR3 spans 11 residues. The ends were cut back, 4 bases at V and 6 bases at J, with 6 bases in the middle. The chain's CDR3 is CASSYLDGYTF. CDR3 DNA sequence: TGTGCCAGCAGTTATTTAGATGGCTACACCTTC.

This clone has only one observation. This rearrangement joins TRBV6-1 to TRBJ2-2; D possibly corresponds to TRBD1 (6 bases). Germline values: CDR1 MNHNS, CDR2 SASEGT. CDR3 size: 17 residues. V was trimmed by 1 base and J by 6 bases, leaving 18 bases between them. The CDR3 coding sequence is TGTGCCAGCAGTGAAGGTTACCAGGGGTGGGTTGCCGGGGAGCTGTTTTTT. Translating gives CASSEGYQGWVAGELFF.

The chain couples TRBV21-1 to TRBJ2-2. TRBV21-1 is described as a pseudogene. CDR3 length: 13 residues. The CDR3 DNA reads TGTGCCAGCAAGGACCGGCCCACCGGGGAGCTGTTTTTT. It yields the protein CASKDRPTGELFF.

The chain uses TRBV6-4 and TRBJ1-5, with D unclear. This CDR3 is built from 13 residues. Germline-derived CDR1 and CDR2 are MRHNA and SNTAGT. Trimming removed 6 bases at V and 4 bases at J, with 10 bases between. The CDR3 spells CASSTTENQPQHF. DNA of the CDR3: TGTGCCAGCAGCACCACAGAAAATCAGCCCCAGCATTTT.

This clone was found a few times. The CDR3 here is CATSDYNGLNTQYF. CDR3 sequence (DNA): TGTGCCACCAGTGATTATAACGGACTGAATACGCAGTATTTT. The V gene is TRBV24-1, the J gene TRBJ2-3; perhaps TRBD2 as D (5 bases). Germline V lookup: CDR1 KGHDR, CDR2 SFDVKD. The CDR3 runs 14 residues. Trimming left V 2 bases short and J 7 bases short, with 12 bases between.

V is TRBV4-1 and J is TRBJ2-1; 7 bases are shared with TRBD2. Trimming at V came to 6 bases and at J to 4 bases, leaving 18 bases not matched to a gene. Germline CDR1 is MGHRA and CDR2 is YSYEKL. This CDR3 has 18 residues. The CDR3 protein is CASSKRGMGGNNYNEQFF. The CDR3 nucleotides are TGCGCCAGCAGTAAGCGGGGCATGGGAGGAAATAATTACAATGAGCAGTTCTTC.

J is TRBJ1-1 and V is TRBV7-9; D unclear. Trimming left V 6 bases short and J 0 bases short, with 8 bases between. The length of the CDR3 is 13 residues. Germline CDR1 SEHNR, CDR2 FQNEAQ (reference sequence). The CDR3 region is CASSLQLNTEAFF. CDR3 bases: TGTGCCAGCAGTCTACAGTTGAACACTGAAGCTTTCTTT.

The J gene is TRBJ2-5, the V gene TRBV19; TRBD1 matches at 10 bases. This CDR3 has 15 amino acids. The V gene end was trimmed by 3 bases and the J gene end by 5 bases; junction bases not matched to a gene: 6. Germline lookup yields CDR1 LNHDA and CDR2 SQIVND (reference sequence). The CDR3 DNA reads TGTGCCAGTAGTATGGGACAGGGGCCGTGGGAGACCCAGTACTTC. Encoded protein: CASSMGQGPWETQYF.

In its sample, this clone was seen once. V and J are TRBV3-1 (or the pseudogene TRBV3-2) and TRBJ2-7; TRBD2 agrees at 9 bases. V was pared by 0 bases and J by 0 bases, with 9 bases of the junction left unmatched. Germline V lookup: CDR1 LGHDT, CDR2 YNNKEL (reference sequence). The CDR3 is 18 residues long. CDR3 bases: TGTGCCAGCAGCCAAGATTTGGGTGTAGCGGGGGACTCCTACGAGCAGTACTTC. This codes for CASSQDLGVAGDSYEQYF.

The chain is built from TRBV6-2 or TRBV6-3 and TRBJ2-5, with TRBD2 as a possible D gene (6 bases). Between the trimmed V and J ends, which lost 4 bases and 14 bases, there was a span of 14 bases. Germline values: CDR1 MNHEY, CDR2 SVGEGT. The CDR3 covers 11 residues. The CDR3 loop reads CASSFRDSSYF. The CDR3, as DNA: TGTGCCAGCAGTTTCCGGGACTCCTCCTACTTC.

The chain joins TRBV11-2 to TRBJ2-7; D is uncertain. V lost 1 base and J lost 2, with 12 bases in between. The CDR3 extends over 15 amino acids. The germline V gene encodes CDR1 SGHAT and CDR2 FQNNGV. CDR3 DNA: TGTGCCAGCAGCTTAGGGGGTTTAGAGACCTACGAGCAGTACTTC. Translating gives CASSLGGLETYEQYF.

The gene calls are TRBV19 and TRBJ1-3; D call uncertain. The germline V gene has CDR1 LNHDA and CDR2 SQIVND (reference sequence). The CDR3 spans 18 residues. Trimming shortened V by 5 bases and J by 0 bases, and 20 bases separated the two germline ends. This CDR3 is CASSRHRWSSSSGNTIYF. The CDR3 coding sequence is TGTGCCAGTAGTCGGCACCGATGGTCCTCTAGCTCTGGAAACACCATATATTTT.

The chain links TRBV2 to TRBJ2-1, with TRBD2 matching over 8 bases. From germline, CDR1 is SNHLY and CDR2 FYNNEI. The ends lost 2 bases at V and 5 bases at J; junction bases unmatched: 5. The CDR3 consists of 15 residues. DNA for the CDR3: TGTGCCAGCAGTGAAACGGGACTAGTCGACAATGAGCAGTTCTTC. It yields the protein CASSETGLVDNEQFF.

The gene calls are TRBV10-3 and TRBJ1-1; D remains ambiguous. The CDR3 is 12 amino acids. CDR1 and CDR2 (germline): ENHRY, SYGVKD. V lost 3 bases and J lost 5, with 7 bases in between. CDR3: CAISDVRTEAFF. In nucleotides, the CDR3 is TGTGCCATCAGTGACGTTAGGACTGAAGCTTTCTTT.

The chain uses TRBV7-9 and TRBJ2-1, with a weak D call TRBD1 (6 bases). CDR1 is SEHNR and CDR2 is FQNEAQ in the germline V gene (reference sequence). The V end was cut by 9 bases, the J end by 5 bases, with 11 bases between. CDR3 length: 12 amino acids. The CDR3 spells CARARDNNEQFF. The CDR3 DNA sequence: TGTGCCAGGGCTCGGGACAACAATGAGCAGTTCTTC.